The 24 T cell receptor beta chains given below trace back to one sample, sequenced in a study of blood T cell repertoires in COVID-19. Using immunoSEQ multiplex PCR, the repertoire was profiled, and TCRdb retains in-frame clones only, with some absent. The sample comprises 170,000 or so clones, approximately 87% of which are singletons, and about 0.95% rests with the top ten. Sequencing input: peripheral blood. The receptor source for this set is a woman aged 18-29 years who had recovered from COVID-19.

The chain couples TRBV2 to TRBJ1-6; 8 nucleotides agree with TRBD1. There are 17 residues in the CDR3. Germline-derived CDR1 and CDR2 are SNHLY and FYNNEI. After removal of 7 bases from V and 9 bases from J, the junction contained 17 bases not matched to a gene. The CDR3 loop is CASNPSKGPGQVSPLHF. CDR3 nucleotide sequence: TGTGCCAGCAACCCCTCAAAGGGGCCGGGACAGGTTTCACCCCTCCACTTT.

The genes are TRBV24-1 and TRBJ2-1; 13 bases match TRBD2. The trim removed 4 bases at V and 5 bases at J, leaving 13 bases unmatched. Germline V lookup: CDR1 KGHDR, CDR2 SFDVKD. The CDR3 is made up of 19 amino acids. CDR3 sequence (DNA): TGTGCCACCAGTGACCTTAGGCCTGGGACTAGCGGGACTAACAATGAGCAGTTCTTC. Its translation: CATSDLRPGTSGTNNEQFF.

The chain joins TRBV28 to TRBJ1-1; 7 positions match TRBD1. In germline, CDR1 is MDHEN, CDR2 SYDVKM. V lost 6 bases and J lost 1; bases outside the gene matches: 11. The CDR3 is made up of 16 amino acids. The CDR3 here is CASSSPGTASNTEAFF. The CDR3 DNA reads as TGTGCCAGCAGCTCGCCCGGGACAGCCTCGAACACTGAAGCTTTCTTT.

The chain is built from TRBV19 and TRBJ2-3; D is uncertain. The germline gives CDR1 LNHDA, CDR2 SQIVND (reference sequence). The CDR3 runs to 13 residues. V was shortened by 4 bases and J by 3 bases, with 8 bases between the two germline ends. CDR3 DNA: TGTGCCAGTAGTAGGAGTGGGACAGATACGCAGTATTTT. As protein: CASSRSGTDTQYF.

The V gene is TRBV7-2, the J gene TRBJ2-2; 9 nucleotides agree with TRBD2. This CDR3 spans 17 amino acids. V dropped 5 bases and J dropped 7; count of bases not matched to a gene: 14. CDR1 is SGHTA and CDR2 is FQGNSA in the germline V gene. The CDR3 here is CASSLLPAGGPSGELFF. The CDR3, as DNA: TGTGCCAGCAGCCTCCTCCCTGCGGGGGGGCCCAGCGGGGAGCTGTTTTTT.

J is TRBJ2-5 and V is TRBV7-3, with 10 bases aligning to TRBD2. The germline CDR1 and CDR2 sequences are SGHTA and FQGTGA. The ends lost 5 bases at V and 5 bases at J; junction bases unmatched: 5. The CDR3 spans 14 residues. CDR3 amino acids: CASSLAGAWETQYF. The CDR3 DNA reads as TGTGCCAGCAGCCTAGCGGGGGCTTGGGAGACCCAGTACTTC.

The chain carries TRBV6-2 or TRBV6-3 and TRBJ2-3, with 12 bases fitting TRBD2. The CDR3 length is 19 residues. V trimming: 4 bases; J trimming: 2 bases; junction bases outside the gene matches: 13. CDR1 MNHEY and CDR2 SVGEGT come from the germline V gene. DNA for the CDR3: TGTGCCAGCAGTTCCCTGAGACTACTAGCGGGGGGCCACACAGATACGCAGTATTTT. The encoded protein is CASSSLRLLAGGHTDTQYF.

The chain combines TRBV19 with TRBJ1-2; no definite D call. Germline lookup yields CDR1 LNHDA and CDR2 SQIVND (reference sequence). The CDR3 has 15 amino acids. V lost 5 bases to trimming and J lost 1 base, with 14 bases between them. In DNA, the CDR3 is TGTGCCAGTAGTCGCTCCGACACCTATAACTATGGCTACACCTTC. As protein: CASSRSDTYNYGYTF.

The genes are TRBV6-2 or TRBV6-3 and TRBJ2-7, with TRBD1 identical over 7 bases. V lost 5 bases, J lost 2 bases, and 9 bases stayed unmatched. CDR1 MNHEY and CDR2 SVGEGT come from the germline V gene. The CDR3 loop spans 15 amino acids. CDR3 protein: CASSLSSGQTYEQYV. The CDR3 coding sequence is TGTGCCAGCAGTCTAAGTTCGGGACAGACCTACGAGCAGTACGTC.

This chain joins TRBV15 and TRBJ1-5; the match to TRBD1 covers 8 bases. Germline CDR1 is LNHNV and CDR2 is YYDKDF (reference sequence). The CDR3 is 15 residues long. Unmatched junction bases numbered 3, after V lost 1 base and J lost 4 bases. Here the CDR3 DNA reads TGTGCCACCAGCAGAGCCGGGACAGGAAATCAGCCCCAGCATTTT. Protein product: CATSRAGTGNQPQHF.

J is TRBJ2-2 and V is TRBV5-1; D unresolved. The V end lost 1 base, the J end lost 4 bases, and 11 bases lay between the germline ends. Germline V CDR1 and CDR2: SGHRS, YFSETQ. CDR3 length equals 15 residues. The CDR3 DNA is TGCGCCAGCAGCTTGTCAGTTGGTGGCACCGGGGAGCTGTTTTTT. Protein: CASSLSVGGTGELFF.

This rearrangement joins TRBV4-2 to TRBJ1-6; D ambiguous. Germline V gene data show CDR1 as LGHNA and CDR2 as YNFKEQ. The length of the CDR3 is 15 residues. Trimming cost V 0 bases and J 8 bases, with 11 bases left between them. The CDR3 region has the DNA TGTGCCAGCAGCCAAGACCGAGGGAGGGATTCACCCCTCCACTTT. Protein product: CASSQDRGRDSPLHF.

This chain's CDR3 is CASSQTGTGADTQYF. The CDR3 DNA reads TGTGCCAGCAGCCAAACCGGGACTGGGGCAGATACGCAGTATTTT. The rearrangement uses TRBV3-1 (or the pseudogene TRBV3-2) and TRBJ2-3; a weak D match, TRBD2 (6 bases). V dropped 2 bases and J dropped 4 bases, with 13 bases sitting between them. The V gene's germline CDR1 is LGHDT and CDR2 YNNKEL (reference sequence). The CDR3 loop spans 15 amino acids.

This clone was seen only once. The chain couples TRBV28 to TRBJ2-1, with 8 bases matching TRBD1. V was clipped by 6 bases and J by 2 bases; unmatched bases: 6. There are 15 residues in the CDR3. Germline CDR1 MDHEN, CDR2 SYDVKM. CDR3 nucleotide sequence: TGTGCCAGCAGGGAGACAGGGGTACCCTACAATGAGCAGTTCTTC. It encodes CASRETGVPYNEQFF.

This clone occurred a few times. CDR3 sequence (DNA): TGTGCCAGCTATGTGGGAGGCACAGATACGCAGTATTTT. This sequence encodes CASYVGGTDTQYF. V usage is TRBV18 and J usage is TRBJ2-3; possible D gene TRBD2, 5 bases. The CDR3 is 13 amino acids. From germline, CDR1 is KGHSH and CDR2 LQKENI. Trimming removed 7 bases at V and 1 base at J, with 9 bases between.

J is TRBJ2-5 and V is TRBV7-9, with TRBD1 matching over 10 bases. This CDR3 contains 16 residues. J was trimmed by 2 bases and V by 5 bases; bases with no gene match: 8. CDR1 and CDR2 (germline): SEHNR, FQNEAQ (reference sequence). The CDR3 is CASSPRQGARQETQYF. CDR3 nucleotides: TGTGCCAGCAGCCCTCGACAGGGGGCTCGGCAAGAGACCCAGTACTTC.

The chain is built from TRBV6-4 and TRBJ1-1; TRBD1 aligns across 9 bases. Trimming took 5 bases from V and 7 from J; bases not matched to a gene: 5. Germline V gene sequence: CDR1 MRHNA, CDR2 SNTAGT. CDR3 length equals 13 residues. CDR3 nucleotide sequence: TGTGCCAGCAGTTTTACAGGGGGCGATGAAGCTTTCTTT. Protein sequence: CASSFTGGDEAFF.

In this sample, this clone turned up a few times. The chain combines TRBV18 with TRBJ2-7, with D hard to call. The CDR3 is 11 amino acids. The V end lost 6 bases, the J end lost 2 bases, and 5 bases lay between the germline ends. Germline CDR1 and CDR2: KGHSH and LQKENI. As DNA, the CDR3 is TGTGCCAGCTCCTACCCCTACGAGCAGTACGTC. It specifies CASSYPYEQYV.

The rearrangement links TRBV6-2 or TRBV6-3 to TRBJ2-7; D call uncertain. The CDR3 extends over 15 amino acids. Deletions cut 6 bases from V and 0 bases from J, with 15 bases between. Germline V gene sequence: CDR1 MNHEY, CDR2 SVGEGT. CDR3 nucleotides: TGTGCCAGCAGCCACCCTCTAAGCCTCTCCTACGAGCAGTACTTC. This sequence encodes CASSHPLSLSYEQYF.

Written as DNA, the CDR3 is TGTGCCATCACGACAGGGGGAGGAGAGACCCAGTACTTC. Encoded protein: CAITTGGGETQYF. V gene TRBV6-5 combines with J gene TRBJ2-5; 9 bases line up with TRBD1. There are 13 residues in the CDR3. Trimming removed 10 bases from V and 4 bases from J; junction bases left unmatched: 7. Germline CDR1 reads MNHEY; CDR2 reads SVGAGI.

The V and J genes are TRBV2 and TRBJ1-6, with D tentatively TRBD1 (5 bases). The length of the CDR3 is 15 residues. Germline V gives CDR1 SNHLY, CDR2 FYNNEI. V was cut by 3 bases and J by 4 bases, with 10 bases left in between. The DNA for the CDR3 is TGTGCCAGCAGTGACCGGGACTCATATAATTCACCCCTCCACTTT. Translated: CASSDRDSYNSPLHF.

The genes are TRBV6-2 or TRBV6-3 and TRBJ2-3; TRBD2 agrees at 9 bases. The V gene's germline CDR1 is MNHEY and CDR2 SVGEGT. The CDR3 has 15 residues. J was trimmed by 6 bases and V by 1 base; bases with no gene match: 5. The CDR3 here is CASSYLRGGRDTQYF. CDR3 nucleotides: TGTGCCAGCAGTTACTTGCGGGGGGGCCGGGATACGCAGTATTTT.

The V gene is TRBV5-1, the J gene TRBJ2-7, with 7 bases aligning to TRBD1. With V trimmed by 5 bases and J by 4 bases, 9 bases remained unmatched. This CDR3 has 14 residues. From germline, CDR1 is SGHRS and CDR2 YFSETQ. Here the CDR3 reads CASSWDRGTYEQYF. The CDR3 DNA is TGCGCCAGCAGTTGGGACAGAGGAACGTACGAGCAGTACTTC.

V usage is TRBV28 and J usage is TRBJ1-1; no clear D. CDR1 is MDHEN, CDR2 SYDVKM, per germline. V was clipped by 3 bases and J by 4 bases, with 6 bases between them. The CDR3 totals 12 residues. The CDR3 DNA reads as TGTGCCAGCAGTTTCCGGGGCACTGAAGCTTTCTTT. Protein: CASSFRGTEAFF.